The clone carrying this T cell receptor (beta chain) was detected only a few times. Its antigen is unidentified. These data belong to a study of glioma-infiltrating T cells. Overall study: Blood libraries targeted about 4- to 11-fold coverage of about a million T cells.

Study-wide results and caveats: Only very few CDR3 sequences appeared in both tissue and blood. Shared blood CDR3 signature motifs marked patients with low tissue-blood divergence.

This CDR3 is 18 amino acids long. Trimming at V came to 4 bases and at J to 0 bases, leaving 13 bases not matched to a gene. The V gene's germline CDR1 is DFQATT and CDR2 SNEGSKA (reference sequence). TCR alpha and beta CDR3 regions were amplified from RNA using iRepertoire nested multiplex PCR. Input was roughly 100-450 ng of tissue mRNA or PBMC total RNA. One entry per CDR3 protein results from TCRdb running MiXCR on the multiplex PCR reads. Here the sample spans around 390,000 distinct CDR3 sequences, roughly two fifths being singletons. The TCR comes from a human donor with low-grade glioma or glioblastoma, undergoing nonglioma brain surgery, or in good health (not recorded which). The chain recombines TRBV20-1 with TRBJ2-3; 10 positions agree with TRBD2. The sample was glioma tissue, nonneoplastic brain tissue, or PBMCs (not recorded which). CDR3 nucleotides: TGCAGTGCTACAACCTTATCCAGCGGGAGGGAGAGCACAGATACGCAGTATTTT. Encoded protein: CSATTLSSGRESTDTQYF.